These T cell receptor beta chains were read from a single sample in a study of shared clonotypes between healthy human individuals. Sequencing was performed with immunoSEQ multiplex PCR; in TCRdb, only in-frame clones are kept and a portion is missing. The sample gives roughly 2,500,000 clones, over 85% of which show up once; 0.36% is in the top ten. Sample: naive CD4+ T cells from PBMCs. Receptors originate from a man aged 18 to 30 in good health. Some clones in this sample may be carry-over from other donors' samples. CDR3s include the opening cysteine and the closing phenylalanine or tryptophan. The D gene is left open where the match is weak. Only part of the rows carry a size: once, few, many, or a class if the clone is expanded.

v_call,clone_size,j_call,d_call,cdr3_nt,cdr3_aa
TRBV15,NA,TRBJ2-3,TRBD1,TGTGCCACCAGGAAAACAGGGGGCGTCGATACGCAGTATTTT,CATRKTGGVDTQYF
TRBV7-3,few,TRBJ2-2,TRBD1,TGTGCCAGCAGCTTACTCGGACAGGGGAACACCGGGGAGCTGTTTTTT,CASSLLGQGNTGELFF
TRBV28,NA,TRBJ1-1,NA,TGTGCCAGCAGCTACGCCCCTGCCGGGAACACTGAAGCTTTCTTT,CASSYAPAGNTEAFF
TRBV15,NA,TRBJ2-1,TRBD2,TGTGCCACCAGCAGGGGATATAGCGGGAATGAGCAGTTCTTC,CATSRGYSGNEQFF
TRBV28,NA,TRBJ2-7,TRBD2,TGTGCCAGTCTCCCTGGCGGGACTAGCGGGAGCGGCGAACTCTACGAGCAGTACTTC,CASLPGGTSGSGELYEQYF
TRBV18,NA,TRBJ1-1,NA,TGTGCCAGCTCACCACCAGGACAGTCAGGCATGAACACTGAAGCTTTCTTT,CASSPPGQSGMNTEAFF
TRBV6-6,NA,TRBJ2-5,NA,TGTGCCAGCCAGAGAGGGCCGGGCCAAGAGACCCAGTACTTC,CASQRGPGQETQYF
TRBV11-3,NA,TRBJ2-1,NA,TGTGCCAGCAGCTTCGATTTCGGCAATGAGCAGTTCTTC,CASSFDFGNEQFF
TRBV5-1,NA,TRBJ1-1,NA,TGCGCCAGCGCAACAATAACAAACACTGAAGCTTTCTTT,CASATITNTEAFF
TRBV29-1,once,TRBJ2-7,TRBD1,TGCAGCGTTGAAGAGGGACAGTCCTACGAGCAGTACTTC,CSVEEGQSYEQYF
TRBV9,NA,TRBJ2-3,NA,TGTGCCAGCAGCGCCAGACTACGGGCAGATACGCAGTATTTT,CASSARLRADTQYF
TRBV9,NA,TRBJ2-6,TRBD1,TGTGCCAGCAGCGTAGCCGGACAGGCCTCTGGGGCCAACGTCCTGACTTTC,CASSVAGQASGANVLTF
TRBV11-2,NA,TRBJ1-4,NA,TGTGCCAGCAGCTTACCAGGTGCAACTAATGAAAAACTGTTTTTT,CASSLPGATNEKLFF
TRBV19,NA,TRBJ1-2,TRBD1,TGTGCCAGTAGCCTAATGGGACAGAGGCATGGCTACACCTTC,CASSLMGQRHGYTF
TRBV27,NA,TRBJ2-5,TRBD1,TGTGCCAGCAGTTTAAGGACAGGGGCGAGGGTAGAGACCCAGTACTTC,CASSLRTGARVETQYF
TRBV28,NA,TRBJ2-7,NA,TGTGCCAGCAGTTTATTAGGTTTTACCTACGAGCAGTACTTC,CASSLLGFTYEQYF
TRBV6-5,NA,TRBJ1-2,NA,TGTGCCAGCGGGACGGCCTACTATGGCTACACCTTC,CASGTAYYGYTF
TRBV6-4,NA,TRBJ2-2,NA,TGTGCCAGCCGACTCGCCGGGACAATGAACACCGGGGAGCTGTTTTTT,CASRLAGTMNTGELFF
TRBV18,NA,TRBJ2-5,NA,TGTGCCAGCTCACCTAACTCGGAGACCCAGTACTTC,CASSPNSETQYF
TRBV7-3,NA,TRBJ2-2,NA,TGTGCCAGCAGCTCAGAGGGCGGTGGGACCGGGGAGCTGTTTTTT,CASSSEGGGTGELFF
TRBV27,NA,TRBJ2-4,NA,TGTGCCAGCAGTTCCCTTTCGACTAGGCGGGACATTCAGTACTTC,CASSSLSTRRDIQYF
TRBV18,NA,TRBJ2-7,TRBD1,TGTGCCAGCGGGACAGACCCGTCCTACGAGCAGTACTTC,CASGTDPSYEQYF
TRBV5-4,NA,TRBJ2-2,TRBD1,TGTGCCAGCAGCTTCCGGGACAGGGTAAACACCGGGGAGCTGTTTTTT,CASSFRDRVNTGELFF
TRBV7-9,NA,TRBJ1-2,NA,TGTGCCAGCAGCTTGAAAGGGTATGGCTACACCTTC,CASSLKGYGYTF
TRBV30,NA,TRBJ2-5,TRBD2,TGTGCCTGGAGTCTACTAGCGGGAGCGGGAGGTAGAGAGACCCAGTACTTC,CAWSLLAGAGGRETQYF
TRBV27,NA,TRBJ2-7,NA,TGTGCCAGCAGAAGTTACCCCGGCTCAAGTTACGAGCAGTACTTC,CASRSYPGSSYEQYF
TRBV6-1,NA,TRBJ1-2,NA,TGTGCCAGCAGTGTTCGTGCCAGGGACTTTTATGGCTACACCTTC,CASSVRARDFYGYTF
TRBV10-3,NA,TRBJ2-2,NA,TGTGCCATCGACCCCGGGGCCGGGGAGCTGTTTTTT,CAIDPGAGELFF
TRBV7-6,NA,TRBJ2-2,NA,TGTGCCAGCAGCCCAGGGGACTTTGCCGGGGAGCTGTTTTTT,CASSPGDFAGELFF
TRBV28,NA,TRBJ2-7,NA,TGTGCCAGCAGTCAAACCAGGGGAAGCTCCTACGAGCAGTACTTC,CASSQTRGSSYEQYF
TRBV6-5,once,TRBJ1-1,NA,TGTGCCAGCAGCCCGATGGGGAGAGGTGAAGCTTTCTTT,CASSPMGRGEAFF
TRBV9,NA,TRBJ2-2,TRBD2,TGTGCCAGCAGCGTAGGCCTAGCGGGAGTATACGGGGAGCTGTTTTTT,CASSVGLAGVYGELFF
TRBV5-1,NA,TRBJ2-5,NA,TGCGCCAGCAGCGGACCGACAGGGGCCCCGTGGCGGGAGGTAGAGACCCAGTACTTC,CASSGPTGAPWREVETQYF
TRBV6-5,NA,TRBJ1-2,TRBD1,TGTGCCAGCAGCTCGACAGGGGCTAACTATGGCTACACCTTC,CASSSTGANYGYTF
TRBV4-1,NA,TRBJ2-7,NA,TGCGCCAGCAGCCAGCCGACAGGAGCCTACGAGCAGTACTTC,CASSQPTGAYEQYF
TRBV6-5,NA,TRBJ2-6,NA,TGTGCCAGCCGAAGGGCGGTCGGGGCCAACGTCCTGACTTTC,CASRRAVGANVLTF
TRBV7-9,NA,TRBJ1-5,NA,TGTGCCAGCAGCTTAGCGGGGCATCAGCCCCAGCATTTT,CASSLAGHQPQHF
TRBV6-5,NA,TRBJ1-3,NA,TGTGCCAGCGGGGTATCTGGAAACACCATATATTTT,CASGVSGNTIYF
TRBV28,NA,TRBJ1-4,NA,TGTGCCAGCAGTTTACATGGCTCCAATGAAAAACTGTTTTTT,CASSLHGSNEKLFF
TRBV6-6,NA,TRBJ2-7,TRBD2,TGTGCCAGCAGCCCTCTAGCGGGCGTACTGTCCTACGAGCAGTACTTC,CASSPLAGVLSYEQYF
TRBV15,NA,TRBJ2-1,TRBD1,TGTGCCACCAGCCTGGACAGGGGGTCCTACAATGAGCAGTTCTTC,CATSLDRGSYNEQFF
TRBV11-2,NA,TRBJ2-4,NA,TGTGCCAGCACCCTGGAAGGCTTTGGGGATAACATTCAGTACTTC,CASTLEGFGDNIQYF
TRBV9,NA,TRBJ1-6,NA,TGTGCCAGCAGCGTGGTGGGGGGCCGGAATTCACCCCTCCACTTT,CASSVVGGRNSPLHF
TRBV11-2,NA,TRBJ1-4,TRBD1,TGTGCCAGCAGCTTCGGGACAGGGCGTGAAAAACTGTTTTTT,CASSFGTGREKLFF
TRBV5-1,NA,TRBJ2-5,NA,TGCGCCAGCAGCTTTGGGAAACACCAAGAGACCCAGTACTTC,CASSFGKHQETQYF
TRBV10-2,once,TRBJ1-5,NA,TGCGCCAGCAGTGGGATGACCGGGACGGGGGGGGCTGGATATAGCAATCAGCCCCAGCATTTT,CASSGMTGTGGAGYSNQPQHF
TRBV9,NA,TRBJ2-7,TRBD1,TGTGCCAGCAGCCCCGGGACAGGGTCTCTCTACGAGCAGTACTTC,CASSPGTGSLYEQYF
TRBV21-1,NA,TRBJ1-4,NA,TGTGCCAGCAGCACCCGACAGGCTCATAATGAAAAACTGTTTTTT,CASSTRQAHNEKLFF
TRBV23-1,NA,TRBJ1-1,NA,TGCGCCAGCAGTCCAACGGTCAACACTGAAGCTTTCTTT,CASSPTVNTEAFF
TRBV5-1,NA,TRBJ1-5,NA,TGCGCCAGCAGCTTGGATCAGGCGAATCAGCCCCAGCATTTT,CASSLDQANQPQHF
TRBV4-1,NA,TRBJ2-3,TRBD2,TGCGCCAGCAGCCCCCTCCCTAGCGGGAGTCCAGATACGCAGTATTTT,CASSPLPSGSPDTQYF
TRBV1,NA,TRBJ1-3,NA,TGCACCAGCAGCCAAGGAGGGAGAGACCGGTCTGGAAACACCATATATTTT,CTSSQGGRDRSGNTIYF
TRBV11-2,once,TRBJ1-5,NA,TGTGCCAGCAGCTTAGGGTCGCCCAATCAGCCCCAGCATTTT,CASSLGSPNQPQHF